These 28 T cell receptor beta chains were sequenced from one sample in a study of blood T cell repertoires in COVID-19. This table comes from immunoSEQ multiplex PCR, and its TCRdb copy is limited to in-frame clones, with some not included. This table holds 200,000 to 250,000 clones, roughly 84% found once. Sequencing was carried out using peripheral blood. The receptors derive from an elderly woman with COVID-19, enrolled during active disease.

This clone was observed once. Its ends do not fully match the called genes, so a read error is possible. The DNA for the CDR3 is TGCAGCGCTGAAGTCAGTTTCAGCTATGGCTACACCTTC. This sequence encodes CSAEVSFSYGYTF. The rearrangement links TRBV29-1 to TRBJ1-2; D unclear. Per germline, CDR1 SQVTM and CDR2 ANQGSEA. This CDR3 contains 13 residues. Drawing the rest from reference TRBV29-1 and TRBJ1-2, the complete variable domain is SAVISQKPSRDICQRGTSLTIQCQVDSQVTMMFWYRQQPGQSLTLIATANQGSEATYESGFVIDKFPISRPNLTFSTLTVSNMSPEDSSIYLCSAEVSFSYGYTFGSGTRLTVV.

The chain has TRBV2 and TRBJ2-1, with TRBD2 identical over 9 bases. The CDR3 extends over 16 amino acids. V lost 5 bases to trimming and J lost 0 bases; unmatched junction nucleotides: 5. Germline V lookup: CDR1 SNHLY, CDR2 FYNNEI. Here the CDR3 reads CASSRLSGSSYNEQFF. The CDR3 region has the DNA TGTGCCAGCAGTCGCCTTAGCGGGAGCTCCTACAATGAGCAGTTCTTC.

This chain joins TRBV9 and TRBJ2-5; 8 nucleotides agree with TRBD1. The CDR3 contains 13 residues. Unmatched junction bases numbered 6, after V lost 7 bases and J lost 4 bases. From germline, CDR1 is SGDLS and CDR2 YYNGEE. The CDR3 DNA follows: TGTGCCAGCGCCCGGACAGGGTTAGAGACCCAGTACTTC. Its translation: CASARTGLETQYF.

V is TRBV2 and J is TRBJ1-2, with D perhaps matching TRBD1 (6 bases). This CDR3 spans 14 amino acids. Germline lookup yields CDR1 SNHLY and CDR2 FYNNEI. Trimming took off 4 bases at V and 6 bases at J, with 15 bases between the two ends. The CDR3 DNA reads TGTGCCAGCAGTGCGCAGGGGTTCTCCCATGGCTACACCTTC. This gives the protein CASSAQGFSHGYTF.

V is TRBV3-1 (or the pseudogene TRBV3-2) and J is TRBJ2-7; no clear D gene. The CDR3 contains 12 residues. Trimming took off 2 bases at V and 2 bases at J, with 4 bases between the two ends. The germline V gene encodes CDR1 LGHDT and CDR2 YNNKEL (reference sequence). CDR3 sequence: CASSQITYEQYF. DNA of the CDR3: TGTGCCAGCAGCCAAATCACCTACGAGCAGTACTTC.

For this clone: Other DNA variants within this sample encode the same CDR3. This chain connects TRBV7-9 to TRBJ1-1, with 8 positions matching TRBD1. Germline V gene data show CDR1 as SEHNR and CDR2 as FQNEAQ (reference sequence). V was clipped by 5 bases and J by 1 base; unmatched bases: 6. This CDR3 region has 15 residues. The CDR3 bases are TGTGCCAGCAGCCCCAGACAGGGGACGAACACTGAAGCTTTCTTT. It encodes CASSPRQGTNTEAFF. Combining the CDR3 with reference TRBV7-9 and TRBJ1-1 gives the whole variable domain DTGVSQNPRHKITKRGQNVTFRCDPISEHNRLYWYRQTLGQGPEFLTYFQNEAQLEKSRLLSDRFSAERPKGSFSTLEIQRTEQGDSAMYLCASSPRQGTNTEAFFGQGTRLTVV.

The chain carries TRBV6-5 and TRBJ1-1; unclear D gene. CDR1 and CDR2 from the germline V gene are MNHEY and SVGAGI. This CDR3 contains 13 residues. V shed 2 bases and J shed 7 bases, with 11 bases lying between them. This CDR3 reads CASSYGGTLEAFF. CDR3 bases: TGTGCCAGCAGTTACGGAGGAACCCTTGAAGCTTTCTTT.

This clone was picked up one time. This chain joins TRBV6-6 and TRBJ2-1; TRBD2 agrees at 8 bases. Per germline, CDR1 MNHNY and CDR2 SVGAGI (reference sequence). The CDR3 is made up of 12 amino acids. V trimming: 10 bases; J trimming: 7 bases; junction bases outside the gene matches: 6. Here the CDR3 DNA reads TGTGCCATCTCCGGGGGGGGAAATGAGCAGTTCTTC. It encodes CAISGGGNEQFF.

The V gene is TRBV15, the J gene TRBJ2-2, with 7 positions matching TRBD1. Germline CDR1 reads LNHNV; CDR2 reads YYDKDF (reference sequence). V shed 1 base, J shed 3 bases, and the junction held 2 bases outside the gene matches. The length of the CDR3 is 15 residues. DNA of the CDR3: TGTGCCACCAGCAGAGGACAGGGATACACCGGGGAGCTGTTTTTT. Its protein product is CATSRGQGYTGELFF.

V usage is TRBV28 and J usage is TRBJ2-4, with 7 bases aligning to TRBD1. J gave up 5 bases and V 10 bases, and 11 bases lay outside the gene matches. CDR3 length: 14 amino acids. Germline lookup yields CDR1 MDHEN and CDR2 SYDVKM. DNA for the CDR3: TGTGCCACTAAGGCGAGGGGGCGCGAAAACATTCAGTACTTC. Protein: CATKARGRENIQYF.

The rearrangement links TRBV12-3 or TRBV12-4 to TRBJ1-4; no clear D gene. This CDR3 has 13 amino acids. The V end lost 1 base, the J end lost 8 bases, and 8 bases lay between the germline ends. CDR3 in amino acids: CASSLVSTEKLFF. For the CDR3, the DNA is TGTGCCAGCAGTTTAGTCAGTACAGAAAAACTGTTTTTT.

This chain connects TRBV28 to TRBJ1-5, with 9 nucleotides matching TRBD1. In germline, CDR1 is MDHEN, CDR2 SYDVKM. V was clipped by 4 bases and J by 3 bases; unmatched bases: 4. This CDR3 has 15 amino acids. DNA of the CDR3: TGTGCCAGCAGTTCCGGGACAGGGTACAATCAGCCCCAGCATTTT. Protein sequence: CASSSGTGYNQPQHF.

This clone was recorded only once. V and J are TRBV19 and TRBJ2-2; 10 bases line up with TRBD2. Trimming cost V 4 bases and J 9 bases; bases outside gene matches: 5. The CDR3 length is 14 residues. Germline loops: CDR1 LNHDA, CDR2 SQIVND (reference sequence). CDR3 sequence (DNA): TGTGCCAGTAGTAAACTAGCGGGGAACTGGGAGCTGTTTTTT. This codes for CASSKLAGNWELFF.

This chain links TRBV18 with TRBJ1-2; D gene uncertain. CDR1 is KGHSH and CDR2 is LQKENI in the germline V gene. This CDR3 has 15 amino acids. Deletions cut 1 base from V and 2 bases from J, with 11 bases between. The CDR3 sequence: CASSPLGELNYGYTF. In DNA form, the CDR3 reads TGTGCCAGCTCACCACTCGGGGAATTAAACTATGGCTACACCTTC.

The rearrangement joins TRBV15 to TRBJ1-5; 7 bases line up with TRBD1. Germline lookup yields CDR1 LNHNV and CDR2 YYDKDF (reference sequence). The CDR3 length is 18 residues. Losses at the gene ends were 4 bases for V and 0 bases for J; bases not matched to a gene: 12. CDR3 nucleotide sequence: TGTGCCACCAGCACTGGGACAGCTACTCTGTATAGCAATCAGCCCCAGCATTTT. Translation gives CATSTGTATLYSNQPQHF.

This chain uses TRBV18 with TRBJ2-1; the D gene is possibly TRBD1 (6 bases). The CDR3 contains 14 residues. V lost 8 bases, J lost 5 bases, and 16 bases lay in between. CDR1 is KGHSH, CDR2 LQKENI, per germline. This chain's CDR3 is CASLQGQHNNEQFF. CDR3 coding DNA: TGTGCCAGCCTCCAGGGGCAACACAACAATGAGCAGTTCTTC.

This chain uses TRBV5-4 with TRBJ2-2; TRBD1 agrees at 7 bases. Losses at the gene ends were 3 bases for V and 2 bases for J; bases not matched to a gene: 4. Per germline, CDR1 SGHNT and CDR2 YYREEE (reference sequence). This CDR3 is 15 amino acids long. CDR3: CASSSGTDNTGELFF. For the CDR3, the DNA is TGTGCCAGCAGCTCCGGGACAGACAACACCGGGGAGCTGTTTTTT.

V usage is TRBV7-6 and J usage is TRBJ1-6, with 10 bases lining up with TRBD1. Germline V gene sequence: CDR1 SGHVS, CDR2 FNYEAQ. Trimming took 1 base from V and 2 from J; bases not matched to a gene: 11. The CDR3 totals 20 residues. The DNA for the CDR3 is TGTGCCAGCAGCTTAGGACCCGGGACAGGGGCCCGTGCCTATAATTCACCCCTCCACTTT. Residues: CASSLGPGTGARAYNSPLHF. Drawing the rest from reference TRBV7-6 and TRBJ1-6, the complete variable domain is GAGVSQSPRYKVTKRGQDVALRCDPISGHVSLYWYRQALGQGPEFLTYFNYEAQQDKSGLPNDRFSAERPEGSISTLTIQRTEQRDSAMYRCASSLGPGTGARAYNSPLHFGNGTRLTVT.

This chain links TRBV11-2 with TRBJ1-5, with TRBD1 identical over 8 bases. Germline trimming cut 5 bases from V and 3 bases from J; bases unmatched to any gene: 6. CDR3 length: 15 residues. Per the germline V gene, CDR1 is SGHAT and CDR2 is FQNNGV. The DNA for the CDR3 is TGTGCCAGCAGCGGAGGACAGGGCGCCAATCAGCCCCAGCATTTT. Amino acids: CASSGGQGANQPQHF.

The chain uses TRBV19 and TRBJ1-1; the match to TRBD1 covers 11 bases. The CDR3 is made up of 15 amino acids. With V trimmed by 4 bases and J by 4 bases, 5 bases remained unmatched. Per the germline V gene, CDR1 is LNHDA and CDR2 is SQIVND (reference sequence). CDR3 nucleotide sequence: TGTGCCAGTAGTACACAAGGACAGGGGGCCACTGAAGCTTTCTTT. Translating gives CASSTQGQGATEAFF.

The chain uses TRBV12-3 or TRBV12-4 and TRBJ1-5, with D possibly being TRBD1 (5 bases). The V end was cut by 6 bases, the J end by 6 bases, with 9 bases between. The CDR3 totals 12 residues. The CDR3 sequence: CASSQGFQPQHF. In nucleotides, the CDR3 is TGTGCCAGCAGCCAGGGATTTCAGCCCCAGCATTTT.

The chain couples TRBV30 to TRBJ1-1; weak D call: TRBD1 (6 bases). This CDR3 has 14 residues. Germline V gives CDR1 GTSNPN, CDR2 SVGIG (reference sequence). V lost 0 bases and J lost 3, with 11 bases in between. CDR3 sequence reads: CAWSVTGFYTEAFF. Here the CDR3 DNA reads TGTGCCTGGAGTGTCACAGGGTTCTACACTGAAGCTTTCTTT.

The V call is TRBV1, the J call TRBJ1-5; TRBD1, the D gene given by the table, was not confirmed from the DNA. TRBV1 is assigned pseudogene status. The CDR3 is made up of 14 amino acids. CDR3 protein: CTSSPNMSNQPQHF. For the CDR3, the DNA is TGCACCAGCAGCCCGAACATGAGCAATCAGCCCCAGCATTTT.

The chain is built from TRBV4-1 and TRBJ2-1; TRBD2 aligns across 13 bases. Germline values: CDR1 MGHRA, CDR2 YSYEKL. The length of the CDR3 is 17 residues. After removal of 3 bases from V and 0 bases from J, the junction contained 2 bases not matched to a gene. The CDR3 here is CASSQTSGGTSYNEQFF. Here the CDR3 DNA reads TGCGCCAGCAGCCAGACTAGCGGGGGGACCTCCTACAATGAGCAGTTCTTC.

This chain uses TRBV11-2 with TRBJ2-1; 8 bases are shared with TRBD1. The CDR3 runs 14 residues. Germline assignment: CDR1 SGHAT and CDR2 FQNNGV. J was trimmed by 6 bases and V by 3 bases; bases with no gene match: 4. The CDR3 protein is CASSFGQGRNEQFF. CDR3 in DNA: TGTGCCAGCAGCTTCGGACAGGGACGCAATGAGCAGTTCTTC.

V gene TRBV7-2 combines with J gene TRBJ1-2; unclear D gene. Trimming pared 5 bases from V and 0 bases from J, leaving 13 bases between. CDR3 size: 15 residues. Germline V gene sequence: CDR1 SGHTA, CDR2 FQGNSA. The DNA for the CDR3 is TGTGCCAGCAGCCCTCAGCGGCCGCCTAACTATGGCTACACCTTC. As protein: CASSPQRPPNYGYTF.

This rearrangement joins TRBV4-1 to TRBJ2-6, with D perhaps TRBD1 (6 bases). This CDR3 spans 19 amino acids. The V end was cut by 4 bases, the J end by 0 bases, with 19 bases between. The germline CDR1 and CDR2 sequences are MGHRA and YSYEKL. The CDR3 sequence is CASSRNPSGESSGANVLTF. The CDR3 DNA reads as TGCGCCAGCAGCCGAAATCCATCAGGGGAATCCTCTGGGGCCAACGTCCTGACTTTC.

This clone appeared once. The chain has TRBV4-3 and TRBJ1-6, with unresolved D. The CDR3 is 19 amino acids. V lost 0 bases and J lost 0, with 15 bases in between. The germline gives CDR1 LGHNA, CDR2 YSLEER. DNA for the CDR3: TGCGCCAGCAGCCAAGAATACAGCAAAGTTAGCTCCTATAATTCACCCCTCCACTTT. Translating it yields CASSQEYSKVSSYNSPLHF.